This TCR beta chain was retrieved from a study of regulatory T cells in long-lasting Graves disease. Study-wide results and limits: Repertoires from persistent disease leaned toward TRBV28, TRBJ1-2 and TRBJ2-5. Persistent Graves' patients showed less TCR diversity than newly diagnosed patients showed.

This sample's time point: newly diagnosed GD, antithyroid drugs for less than 3 months. From RNA extracted from PBMCs, the TCR library was made. To note about this clonotype: Its cognate antigen is unknown.

The CDR3 is made up of 14 amino acids. V shed 5 bases, J shed 8 bases, and the junction held 9 bases outside the gene matches. CDR1 is MNHNS, CDR2 SASEGT, per germline. TCR beta libraries were built with iRepertoire HTBI primers and Arm-PCR of CDR3 regions. One entry per CDR3 protein results from TCRdb running MiXCR on the multiplex PCR reads. The data contain 200,000 to 300,000 distinct CDR3 sequences, 20% of them singletons. The rearrangement joins TRBV6-1 to TRBJ1-2, with 9 bases that match TRBD1. The source was peripheral blood mononuclear cells (PBMCs), collected at new diagnosis, from a patient treated with antithyroid drugs. The TCR was taken from a female donor with Graves disease. The CDR3 spells CASSPSTGGLGYTF. CDR3 sequence (DNA): TGTGCCAGCAGTCCTTCAACAGGGGGCTTGGGCTACACCTTC.